Below are 29 T cell receptor beta chains sequenced from a single sample in a study of beta chain features in type 1 diabetes. General observations from the study: The study found moderately but significantly shorter TCRB CDR3s in all four CD4+ subsets of Type 1 diabetes patients.

These receptors' targets are unknown. Expressed TCRB transcripts were sequenced because the entire RNA isolate underwent reverse transcription. Clones were read by immunoSEQ multiplex PCR, and TCRdb kept only the in-frame ones, dropping some. The table includes a few hundred thousand clones, approximately 15% detected once. Sequencing was carried out using naive CD4+ T cells from blood. The receptor set was obtained from a man aged 18 to 30 with type 1 diabetes.

This rearrangement joins TRBV9 to TRBJ1-1; 8 nucleotides agree with TRBD1. The CDR3 sequence is 14 residues long. The ends lost 4 bases at V and 5 bases at J; junction bases unmatched: 7. Germline values: CDR1 SGDLS, CDR2 YYNGEE. CDR3 coding DNA: TGTGCCAGCAGCTCACAGGGGGTTGGAACTGAAGCTTTCTTT. Its translation: CASSSQGVGTEAFF.

The chain recombines TRBV30 with TRBJ2-7; D gene ambiguous. CDR1 is GTSNPN, CDR2 SVGIG, per germline (reference sequence). The CDR3 runs 13 residues. With 0 bases removed from V and 0 bases from J, the gap between germline ends came to 6 bases. The CDR3 DNA reads TGTGCCTGGAGTGTATATAGCTCCTACGAGCAGTACTTC. Translated: CAWSVYSSYEQYF.

This clone has more than one count but fewer than ten. The rearrangement uses TRBV7-9 and TRBJ1-1, with 7 bases that match TRBD1. With 1 base clipped from V and 4 bases from J, the junction kept 0 bases outside the gene matches. The CDR3 contains 13 residues. Germline CDR1 is SEHNR and CDR2 is FQNEAQ (reference sequence). CDR3 DNA: TGTGCCAGCAGCTTAGGACAGGGCACTGAAGCTTTCTTT. Protein product: CASSLGQGTEAFF.

This chain connects TRBV19 to TRBJ2-7; D is perhaps TRBD1 (5 bases). The V gene lost 10 bases and the J gene lost 0 bases, with 16 bases spanning the gap. The germline V gene encodes CDR1 LNHDA and CDR2 SQIVND (reference sequence). There are 14 residues in the CDR3. CDR3 DNA sequence: TGTGCCACCAAGGGGTTGGGCAGCTCCTACGAGCAGTACTTC. As protein: CATKGLGSSYEQYF.

This chain connects TRBV9 to TRBJ2-1; possible D gene TRBD2, 5 bases. This CDR3 is built from 14 residues. Germline CDR1 is SGDLS and CDR2 is YYNGEE. V shed 0 bases and J shed 5 bases, with 9 bases lying between them. In DNA form, the CDR3 reads TGTGCCAGCAGCGTAGGATCGGGAAACAATGAGCAGTTCTTC. Protein: CASSVGSGNNEQFF.

The rearrangement joins TRBV15 to TRBJ1-1; 10 nucleotides agree with TRBD1. Germline CDR1 LNHNV, CDR2 YYDKDF (reference sequence). CDR3 length equals 17 residues. V trimming: 5 bases; J trimming: 3 bases; junction bases outside the gene matches: 12. CDR3 loop: CATSQLGTGVLYTEAFF. The CDR3 nucleotides are TGTGCCACCAGCCAGCTTGGGACAGGGGTTTTGTACACTGAAGCTTTCTTT.

In this sample, this clone turned up a few times. V is TRBV7-2 and J is TRBJ2-5; 7 bases are a match to TRBD2. CDR3 length: 18 residues. V dropped 1 base and J dropped 0; count of bases not matched to a gene: 11. Germline CDR1 SGHTA, CDR2 FQGNSA. CDR3 amino acids: CASSLGFGGGRYQETQYF. CDR3 nucleotide sequence: TGTGCCAGCAGCTTAGGTTTTGGGGGGGGGAGATACCAAGAGACCCAGTACTTC.

This clone was counted a few times. The rearrangement links TRBV6-1 to TRBJ1-5; 9 bases map to TRBD1. The junction had 5 bases not matched to a gene; V was cut back by 2 bases and J by 3 bases. Looked up from germline, CDR1 is MNHNS and CDR2 is SASEGT. The CDR3 runs to 16 residues. DNA for the CDR3: TGTGCCAGCAGTGAATGGGGACAGGGCCTCAATCAGCCCCAGCATTTT. Translated: CASSEWGQGLNQPQHF.

This clone was detected only a few times. This chain connects TRBV7-9 to TRBJ1-2, with 7 bases that match TRBD1. The germline V gene has CDR1 SEHNR and CDR2 FQNEAQ (reference sequence). The junction had 2 bases not matched to a gene; V was cut back by 5 bases and J by 8 bases. CDR3 size: 11 residues. The CDR3: CASSEQGGYTF. The DNA for the CDR3 is TGTGCCAGCAGCGAACAGGGGGGCTACACCTTC.

The chain joins TRBV11-2 to TRBJ2-3, with 16 nucleotides matching TRBD2. The germline gives CDR1 SGHAT, CDR2 FQNNGV. CDR3 length: 19 residues. V was clipped by 5 bases and J by 6 bases; unmatched bases: 14. The CDR3 sequence: CASSEGLAGGLRATDTQYF. The CDR3 nucleotides read TGTGCCAGCAGCGAGGGACTAGCGGGGGGGTTAAGAGCTACGGATACGCAGTATTTT. Variable domain in full (rest from reference TRBV11-2 and TRBJ2-3): EAGVAQSPRYKIIEKRQSVAFWCNPISGHATLYWYQQILGQGPKLLIQFQNNGVVDDSQLPKDRFSAERLKGVDSTLKIQPAKLEDSAVYLCASSEGLAGGLRATDTQYFGPGTRLTVL.

This chain connects TRBV28 to TRBJ2-7, with 11 nucleotides matching TRBD2. Per germline, CDR1 MDHEN and CDR2 SYDVKM. The CDR3 is made up of 14 amino acids. V lost 3 bases and J lost 4; bases outside the gene matches: 2. CDR3 protein: CASSLASGRYEQYF. CDR3 DNA sequence: TGTGCCAGCAGTTTGGCTAGCGGGAGGTACGAGCAGTACTTC.

This clone was observed a handful of times. V gene TRBV29-1 combines with J gene TRBJ1-2; D unresolved. The CDR3 runs 14 residues. Deletions cut 7 bases from V and 8 bases from J, with 23 bases between. Germline V gene lookup returns CDR1 SQVTM and CDR2 ANQGSEA. The CDR3 DNA is TGCAGCGGGTGGTCGGGGTCTCTATCAGGAGGCTACACCTTC. Its translation: CSGWSGSLSGGYTF.

This clone turned up a few times. The rearrangement links TRBV11-1 to TRBJ2-7, with D tentatively TRBD2 (5 bases). The CDR3 contains 15 residues. The V gene lost 1 base and the J gene lost 3 bases, with 13 bases spanning the gap. The germline V gene encodes CDR1 SGHAT and CDR2 FQDESV (reference sequence). The chain's CDR3 is CASSLGEGSGYEQYF. DNA of the CDR3: TGTGCCAGCAGCTTAGGAGAGGGAAGTGGCTACGAGCAGTACTTC.

This clone was found a few times. In DNA, the CDR3 is TGTGCCAGCAGGCCGACAGGGGGCGGAACCGGGGAGCTGTTTTTT. Amino acids: CASRPTGGGTGELFF. The chain links TRBV28 to TRBJ2-2, with 10 bases fitting TRBD1. Trimming cost V 6 bases and J 5 bases; bases outside gene matches: 6. Germline lookup yields CDR1 MDHEN and CDR2 SYDVKM. This CDR3 spans 15 amino acids.

This sequence joins TRBV6-1 and TRBJ2-5, with D possibly matching TRBD1 (6 bases). Germline V CDR1 and CDR2: MNHNS, SASEGT. Trimming removed 3 bases from V and 2 bases from J, with 13 bases in between. The CDR3 spans 15 residues. The CDR3 nucleotides read TGTGCCAGCAGTGACCTAGGACAGTATCAAGAGACCCAGTACTTC. Translated: CASSDLGQYQETQYF.

A few counts support this clone. This rearrangement joins TRBV9 to TRBJ1-1; weak D call: TRBD1 (5 bases). Germline assignment: CDR1 SGDLS and CDR2 YYNGEE. With 3 bases removed from V and 0 bases from J, the gap between germline ends came to 9 bases. The CDR3 spans 14 residues. The CDR3 sequence: CASSADSMNTEAFF. For the CDR3, the DNA is TGTGCCAGCAGCGCCGACAGCATGAACACTGAAGCTTTCTTT.

This clone has a handful of counts. V and J are TRBV7-2 and TRBJ2-3, with D possibly matching TRBD2 (6 bases). CDR3 size: 15 residues. Trimming took 4 bases from V and 2 from J, leaving 13 bases between them. The V gene's germline CDR1 is SGHTA and CDR2 FQGNSA. CDR3: CASSSLGLNTDTQYF. CDR3 sequence (DNA): TGTGCCAGCAGCTCGTTGGGACTTAACACAGATACGCAGTATTTT. The variable domain in full, completed from reference TRBV7-2 and TRBJ2-3, reads GAGVSQSPSNKVTEKGKDVELRCDPISGHTALYWYRQSLGQGLEFLIYFQGNSAPDKSGLPSDRFSAERTGGSVSTLTIQRTQQEDSAVYLCASSSLGLNTDTQYFGPGTRLTVL.

The CDR3 loop reads CAAGPPGETQYF. CDR3 coding DNA: TGTGCAGCCGGTCCCCCCGGAGAGACCCAGTACTTC. The chain carries TRBV28 and TRBJ2-5; unclear D gene. The germline V gene encodes CDR1 MDHEN and CDR2 SYDVKM. There are 12 residues in the CDR3. The full variable domain, completed using reference TRBV28 and TRBJ2-5, is DVKVTQSSRYLVKRTGEKVFLECVQDMDHENMFWYRQDPGLGLRLIYFSYDVKMKEKGDIPEGYSVSREKKERFSLILESASTNQTSMYLCAAGPPGETQYFGPGTRLLVL.

The rearrangement joins TRBV19 to TRBJ2-7; 10 bases align to TRBD2. This CDR3 region has 15 residues. Per the germline V gene, CDR1 is LNHDA and CDR2 is SQIVND (reference sequence). Germline trimming cut 5 bases from V and 2 bases from J; bases unmatched to any gene: 6. DNA for the CDR3: TGTGCCAGTAGTCCCCGGACTAGCGGAACCTACGAGCAGTACTTC. Translation gives CASSPRTSGTYEQYF.

This clone was seen only a few times. J is TRBJ1-2 and V is TRBV18; maybe TRBD1 (5 bases). Germline lookup yields CDR1 KGHSH and CDR2 LQKENI. V lost 2 bases and J 4 bases, leaving 14 bases between the germline ends. The CDR3 is 15 residues long. The CDR3: CASSPSAGPSYGYTF. CDR3 sequence (DNA): TGTGCCAGCTCACCATCGGCAGGGCCTAGCTATGGCTACACCTTC.

The J gene is TRBJ1-1, the V gene TRBV7-2, with D hard to call. This CDR3 spans 12 amino acids. CDR1 is SGHTA, CDR2 FQGNSA, per germline. Trimming cost V 3 bases and J 3 bases, with 5 bases left between them. The CDR3 coding sequence is TGTGCCAGCAGCTTCCTTGACACTGAAGCTTTCTTT. It yields the protein CASSFLDTEAFF.

This clone was recorded a few times. The chain couples TRBV2 to TRBJ2-5; D is possibly TRBD1 (6 bases). This CDR3 is 14 amino acids long. CDR1 and CDR2 from the germline V gene are SNHLY and FYNNEI. With 6 bases removed from V and 6 bases from J, the gap between germline ends came to 17 bases. CDR3 in DNA: TGTGCCAGCAGCGCCGACAGGAACGTACAGACCCAGTACTTC. Protein: CASSADRNVQTQYF.

The CDR3 is CASSRTGSRYEQYF. For the CDR3, the DNA is TGTGCCAGCAGTCGTACCGGGAGCCGCTACGAGCAGTACTTC. The gene calls are TRBV2 and TRBJ2-7; D is perhaps TRBD2 (6 bases). Trimming removed 5 bases from V and 3 bases from J, with 14 bases in between. The CDR3 is 14 amino acids. Germline CDR1 SNHLY, CDR2 FYNNEI.

This clone showed up just a few times. This chain connects TRBV28 to TRBJ2-1; 13 bases agree with TRBD2. The CDR3 is 17 residues long. The junction had 12 bases not matched to a gene; V was cut back by 6 bases and J by 7 bases. CDR1 is MDHEN and CDR2 is SYDVKM in the germline V gene. CDR3 sequence reads: CASSGTSGAQGRNEQFF. The CDR3 DNA sequence: TGTGCCAGCAGCGGGACTAGCGGGGCCCAGGGGAGAAATGAGCAGTTCTTC. The full variable domain, completed using reference TRBV28 and TRBJ2-1, is DVKVTQSSRYLVKRTGEKVFLECVQDMDHENMFWYRQDPGLGLRLIYFSYDVKMKEKGDIPEGYSVSREKKERFSLILESASTNQTSMYLCASSGTSGAQGRNEQFFGPGTRLTVL.

This clone was found a few times. The gene calls are TRBV19 and TRBJ2-3; D possibly corresponds to TRBD2 (5 bases). V lost 5 bases to trimming and J lost 1 base, with 16 bases between them. The CDR3 is made up of 16 amino acids. Germline V gene data show CDR1 as LNHDA and CDR2 as SQIVND (reference sequence). DNA of the CDR3: TGTGCCAGTAGTCCACGGACTCTCTTTGGCACAGATACGCAGTATTTT. Residues: CASSPRTLFGTDTQYF.

This clone was counted a few times. The gene calls are TRBV4-2 and TRBJ1-2; D perhaps matches TRBD1 (6 bases). The CDR3 length is 15 residues. Germline V gives CDR1 LGHNA, CDR2 YNFKEQ. V was clipped by 0 bases and J by 5 bases, with 13 bases between them. This chain's CDR3 is CASSQDASGDYGYTF. CDR3 sequence (DNA): TGTGCCAGCAGCCAAGATGCTTCAGGGGATTATGGCTACACCTTC.

This clone was counted only a few times. V is TRBV19 and J is TRBJ2-1; 8 bases are a match to TRBD2. V gave up 6 bases and J gave up 3 bases; unmatched junction bases: 7. This CDR3 contains 15 residues. Germline V gene data show CDR1 as LNHDA and CDR2 as SQIVND (reference sequence). CDR3 sequence: CASRGAAGDYNEQFF. The CDR3 nucleotides read TGTGCCAGTAGGGGAGCAGCGGGAGACTACAATGAGCAGTTCTTC.

This clone was observed a handful of times. The CDR3 coding sequence is TGTGCCACCCTCCGGACGGGGACCTACGAGCAGTACTTC. This sequence encodes CATLRTGTYEQYF. The V and J genes are TRBV6-6 and TRBJ2-7, with D perhaps TRBD2 (5 bases). V was trimmed by 10 bases and J by 2 bases, leaving 15 bases between them. Germline V gene lookup returns CDR1 MNHNY and CDR2 SVGAGI (reference sequence). The CDR3 contains 13 residues.

The rearrangement joins TRBV30 to TRBJ1-2; 8 nucleotides match TRBD1. The J segment lost 4 bases and the V segment lost 1 base, leaving 5 bases of the junction unmatched. In germline, CDR1 is GTSNPN, CDR2 SVGIG (reference sequence). The CDR3 is made up of 14 amino acids. For the CDR3, the DNA is TGTGCCTGGAGTGGGACAGGGATCGGCTATGGCTACACCTTC. It yields the protein CAWSGTGIGYGYTF.